This TCR beta chain was profiled in a study of blood T cell repertoires in COVID-19. The germline CDR1 and CDR2 sequences are LGHDT and YNNKEL (reference sequence). The V end was cut by 4 bases, the J end by 4 bases, with 8 bases between. The CDR3 contains 13 residues. Study members were between about 18 and 100 years old and lived in approximately 25 US regions. Which cohort a participant joined came from the clinical history participants gave. All recovered Cohort 3 donors got two negative PCRs, got clearance, or saw symptom resolution. Concerning this clone itself: Other DNA sequences from this sample encode an identical CDR3 as well.

Study processing details: Scientists estimated how many nucleated cells there were by amplifying reference gene primers. Only in-frame clones appear in the TCRdb table, and some are missing; sequencing was by immunoSEQ multiplex PCR. V, J and clone size derive from that table, while D and trimming were established from the DNA sequence. The table shows a few hundred thousand clones, with more than 75% occurring only once. Material: PBMCs or T cells enriched from blood (not recorded which). This sequence joins TRBV3-1 (or the pseudogene TRBV3-2) and TRBJ1-5; a weak D match, TRBD1 (5 bases). This TCR was sampled from a woman aged 25 to 39 who had recovered from COVID-19. This CDR3 is CASSRQSNQPQHF. In DNA form, the CDR3 reads TGTGCCAGCAGCCGACAGTCTAATCAGCCCCAGCATTTT.